Presented here are 22 T cell receptor beta chains from one specimen sequenced in a study of blood T cell repertoires in COVID-19 (dated by TCRdb to about 2020). The library was built by means of the immunoSEQ multiplex PCR assay. The immuneACCESS repertoire file appears here via TCRdb, limited to in-frame rearrangements. These files lack a portion of the clones; in checked studies, under half of the deficit traces to unresolved V genes, and the cause of the others is not known. The sample profile shows about 210,000 clones; 75% to 90% of them were found once. Roughly 5% of the sample comes from the top ten. Sequences were obtained from peripheral blood. Every receptor here comes from a woman in her thirties or forties with acute or convalescent COVID-19.

The V gene is TRBV28, the J gene TRBJ2-5; D may be TRBD2 (7 bases). This CDR3 is built from 13 residues. Trimming took off 5 bases at V and 7 bases at J, with 14 bases between the two ends. Germline assignment: CDR1 MDHEN and CDR2 SYDVKM. This chain's CDR3 is CASSPGGGGTQYF. For the CDR3, the DNA is TGTGCCAGCAGTCCCGGAGGGGGGGGGACCCAGTACTTC.

V gene TRBV5-1 combines with J gene TRBJ1-3; TRBD1 matches at 8 bases. The V gene's germline CDR1 is SGHRS and CDR2 YFSETQ. Trimming took 5 bases from V and 1 from J; bases not matched to a gene: 8. The CDR3 covers 16 residues. The CDR3 coding sequence is TGCGCCAGCAGGCAGACAGGGGACGTTTCTGGAAACACCATATATTTT. This translates into CASRQTGDVSGNTIYF.

The rearrangement uses TRBV6-5 and TRBJ2-3, with 9 bases fitting TRBD2. The trim removed 8 bases at V and 4 bases at J, leaving 10 bases unmatched. The CDR3 has 15 amino acids. The germline gives CDR1 MNHEY, CDR2 SVGAGI. The chain's CDR3 is CASSRGAGGPDTQYF. Here the CDR3 DNA reads TGTGCCAGCTCTCGGGGAGCGGGGGGCCCAGATACGCAGTATTTT.

V is TRBV7-3 and J is TRBJ2-3, with D possibly matching TRBD1 (6 bases). Trimming left V 0 bases short and J 5 bases short, with 12 bases between. CDR1 SGHTA and CDR2 FQGTGA come from the germline V gene. CDR3 length: 15 residues. This CDR3 is CASSLTGGIGDTQYF. In DNA form, the CDR3 reads TGTGCCAGCAGCTTAACAGGGGGAATTGGAGATACGCAGTATTTT.

The chain has TRBV5-6 and TRBJ1-1, with 9 positions matching TRBD1. CDR1 is SGHDT, CDR2 YYEEEE, per germline. The CDR3 covers 17 residues. J lost 4 bases, V lost 4 bases, and 14 bases had no gene match. This CDR3 reads CASSARDREVVGTEAFF. As DNA, the CDR3 is TGTGCCAGCAGCGCCCGGGACAGGGAGGTGGTAGGCACTGAAGCTTTCTTT. The full variable domain, its missing parts supplied by reference TRBV5-6 and TRBJ1-1, is DAGVTQSPTHLIKTRGQQVTLRCSPKSGHDTVSWYQQALGQGPQFIFQYYEEEERQRGNFPDRFSGHQFPNYSSELNVNALLLGDSALYLCASSARDREVVGTEAFFGQGTRLTVV.

This chain connects TRBV2 to TRBJ1-5; the match to TRBD1 covers 8 bases. The J segment lost 7 bases and the V segment lost 6 bases, leaving 8 bases of the junction unmatched. Germline CDR1 SNHLY, CDR2 FYNNEI. The length of the CDR3 is 14 residues. The CDR3 coding sequence is TGTGCCAGCAGCGCCGGGACAGGTAACCAGCCCCAGCATTTT. Translated, it gives CASSAGTGNQPQHF. The entire variable domain, with the rest obtained from reference TRBV2 and TRBJ1-5, is as follows: EPEVTQTPSHQVTQMGQEVILRCVPISNHLYFYWYRQILGQKVEFLVSFYNNEISEKSEIFDDQFSVERPDGSNFTLKIRSTKLEDSAMYFCASSAGTGNQPQHFGDGTRLSIL.

The rearrangement links TRBV19 to TRBJ2-1; D perhaps matches TRBD2 (5 bases). Germline-derived CDR1 and CDR2 are LNHDA and SQIVND (reference sequence). The CDR3 runs to 15 residues. With 3 bases removed from V and 5 bases from J, the gap between germline ends came to 14 bases. The CDR3: CASSILSLGNNEQFF. CDR3 nucleotides: TGTGCCAGTAGTATTCTCTCCCTCGGGAACAATGAGCAGTTCTTC.

V and J are TRBV10-3 and TRBJ1-4; the match to TRBD1 covers 8 bases. V shed 6 bases, J shed 3 bases, and the junction held 12 bases outside the gene matches. Germline lookup yields CDR1 ENHRY and CDR2 SYGVKD. CDR3 length equals 17 residues. This CDR3 is CAIRPGGRGGSNEKLFF. The CDR3 nucleotides read TGTGCCATCAGGCCAGGGGGCAGGGGAGGTTCTAATGAAAAACTGTTTTTT.

V gene TRBV4-2 combines with J gene TRBJ1-3; tentatively, D is TRBD1 (6 bases). This CDR3 has 17 residues. V gave up 0 bases and J gave up 0 bases, with 12 bases separating them. Germline V lookup: CDR1 LGHNA, CDR2 YNFKEQ. In nucleotides, the CDR3 is TGTGCCAGCAGCCAAGATGATCGCAGGGGCTCTGGAAACACCATATATTTT. Amino acid sequence: CASSQDDRRGSGNTIYF.

The CDR3 nucleotides read TGTGCCAGTAGTATCCCGACAGGGGTCGGAAATCAGCCCCAGCATTTT. It specifies CASSIPTGVGNQPQHF. The V call is TRBV19, the J call TRBJ1-5, with 8 nucleotides matching TRBD1. The CDR3 is 16 amino acids. Germline loops: CDR1 LNHDA, CDR2 SQIVND (reference sequence). Trimming cost V 3 bases and J 4 bases; bases outside gene matches: 8.

The V and J genes are TRBV6-1 and TRBJ2-7, with 8 bases lining up with TRBD2. This CDR3 has 17 amino acids. V shed 0 bases, J shed 1 base, and the junction held 8 bases outside the gene matches. CDR1 and CDR2 (germline): MNHNS, SASEGT. The CDR3 bases are TGTGCCAGCAGTGAAGCGATCGCGGGGGGCCGATCCTACGAGCAGTACGTC. It translates to CASSEAIAGGRSYEQYV.

The rearrangement uses TRBV19 and TRBJ1-2, with D possibly TRBD1 on 6 matching bases. The germline V and J ends were trimmed by 5 bases and 4 bases, with 20 bases remaining between them. Per germline, CDR1 LNHDA and CDR2 SQIVND (reference sequence). The CDR3 runs 16 residues. The CDR3 coding sequence is TGTGCCAGTAGTCCCCCTTCGGCGGGGGGCGGCTATGGCTACACCTTC. Residues: CASSPPSAGGGYGYTF.

This clone has a single count. The chain uses TRBV12-3 or TRBV12-4 and TRBJ2-1; 7 bases fit TRBD1. V trimming: 10 bases; J trimming: 8 bases; junction bases outside the gene matches: 11. The CDR3 has 13 amino acids. The CDR3 loop reads CATSPTGMHEQFF. The DNA for the CDR3 is TGTGCCACCTCCCCGACAGGGATGCATGAGCAGTTCTTC.

This clone was seen a single time. This chain links TRBV7-9 with TRBJ2-6; D gene ambiguous. This CDR3 region has 18 residues. The V gene lost 2 bases and the J gene lost 2 bases, with 16 bases spanning the gap. Germline V gene sequence: CDR1 SEHNR, CDR2 FQNEAQ (reference sequence). CDR3 region: CASSLPVSGFAGANVLTF. CDR3 nucleotide sequence: TGTGCCAGCAGCTTACCCGTCTCAGGTTTTGCTGGGGCCAACGTCCTGACTTTC.

The chain carries TRBV5-5 and TRBJ1-3; 10 bases are shared with TRBD1. The V gene's germline CDR1 is SGHKS and CDR2 YYEKEE (reference sequence). V was clipped by 1 base and J by 2 bases; unmatched bases: 6. There are 17 residues in the CDR3. In DNA form, the CDR3 reads TGTGCCAGCAGCTTGCAGTCCGGACAGGGGGCTGGAAACACCATATATTTT. This encodes CASSLQSGQGAGNTIYF. Full variable domain (remainder filled in from reference TRBV5-5 and TRBJ1-3): DAGVTQSPTHLIKTRGQQVTLRCSPISGHKSVSWYQQVLGQGPQFIFQYYEKEERGRGNFPDRFSARQFPNYSSELNVNALLLGDSALYLCASSLQSGQGAGNTIYFGEGSWLTVV.

The V and J genes are TRBV7-3 and TRBJ1-1; D call uncertain. Germline V gives CDR1 SGHTA, CDR2 FQGTGA. The length of the CDR3 is 13 residues. Trimming removed 2 bases from V and 2 bases from J, with 6 bases in between. The CDR3 protein is CASSLELNTEAFF. In DNA form, the CDR3 reads TGTGCCAGCAGCTTAGAACTCAACACTGAAGCTTTCTTT.

The chain is built from TRBV4-2 and TRBJ1-5, with TRBD1 matching 8 bases. J gave up 5 bases and V 0 bases, and 6 bases lay outside the gene matches. Germline V gene sequence: CDR1 LGHNA, CDR2 YNFKEQ. The CDR3 extends over 16 amino acids. In nucleotides, the CDR3 is TGTGCCAGCAGCCAAGATTTGGCAGGGGGCTATCAGCCCCAGCATTTT. Translated, it gives CASSQDLAGGYQPQHF.

The chain is built from TRBV14 and TRBJ1-1; 12 nucleotides align to TRBD1. This CDR3 comprises 13 residues. CDR1 and CDR2 from the germline V gene are SGHDN and FVKESK. V dropped 6 bases and J dropped 4; count of bases not matched to a gene: 0. The CDR3 spells CASRGQGATEAFF. The DNA of the CDR3 is TGTGCCAGCAGGGGACAGGGGGCCACTGAAGCTTTCTTT.

This chain connects TRBV7-9 to TRBJ2-3, with TRBD1 as a possible D gene (6 bases). The CDR3 is 15 amino acids. CDR1 and CDR2 (germline): SEHNR, FQNEAQ (reference sequence). Trimming stripped 5 bases from V and 0 bases from J, with 12 bases between. DNA for the CDR3: TGTGCCAGCAGCCCGCCAGGGGACAGCACAGATACGCAGTATTTT. Amino acid sequence: CASSPPGDSTDTQYF.

The V call is TRBV9, the J call TRBJ1-1; 7 bases align to TRBD1. This CDR3 contains 15 residues. The trim removed 7 bases at V and 2 bases at J, leaving 11 bases unmatched. In germline, CDR1 is SGDLS, CDR2 YYNGEE. The DNA for the CDR3 is TGTGCCAGCGGCACCCAACAGGGGCCTAACACTGAAGCTTTCTTT. Its protein is CASGTQQGPNTEAFF.

In its sample, this clone was seen a few times. The V call is TRBV6-1, the J call TRBJ1-2, with D perhaps TRBD1 (5 bases). The germline V gene encodes CDR1 MNHNS and CDR2 SASEGT. There are 14 residues in the CDR3. Trimming removed 1 base at V and 5 bases at J, with 11 bases between. The CDR3 is CASSEVGQVYGYTF. The CDR3 nucleotides read TGTGCCAGCAGTGAAGTGGGGCAGGTGTATGGCTACACCTTC.

The gene calls are TRBV9 and TRBJ1-1, with D maybe TRBD1 (5 bases). The CDR3 consists of 13 residues. CDR1 SGDLS and CDR2 YYNGEE come from the germline V gene. With 4 bases removed from V and 9 bases from J, the gap between germline ends came to 16 bases. The CDR3, as DNA: TGTGCCAGCAGCCCCCAAAGCGGGGGAAAAGCTTTCTTT. This sequence encodes CASSPQSGGKAFF.